This TCR beta chain was identified during a study of response to subunit inactivated influenza vaccine. This CDR3 spans 11 amino acids. V lost 6 bases and J 4 bases, leaving 3 bases between the germline ends. This clonotype turned up a few times. The antigen is undetermined. TCRdb passed the RT-PCR reads through MiXCR, listing each CDR3 protein once. There are about 540,000 distinct CDR3 sequences in the sample; roughly a quarter occur only once, and under 3.5% lies in the top ten. Findings of the study overall: A suggestion made by the authors is that each seasonal influenza vaccination recruits few new T cells.

These data also formed part of another study, on T cells expressing NK-cell markers. From that report: Synthesis of TCR beta cDNA relied on 5'RACE template switching carrying UMIs. HCMV seropositivity marked seven of the eight sequenced donors; one was seronegative. Dominant NKG2C+ clonotype frequencies of about 1.0-8% of CD8+ T cells were measured in over five donors. It remained uncertain whether the expanded NKG2C+ T cell clones were specific for HCMV antigens.

The source is a man aged 50 to 60 who received an inactivated influenza vaccine. The genes are TRBV12-3 or TRBV12-4 and TRBJ1-4; D is uncertain. The sample was CD4+ T cells sorted from PBMCs, taken about 13 days after vaccination. As DNA, the CDR3 is TGTGCCAGCAGGGGTAATGAAAAACTGTTTTTT. Its translation: CASRGNEKLFF.